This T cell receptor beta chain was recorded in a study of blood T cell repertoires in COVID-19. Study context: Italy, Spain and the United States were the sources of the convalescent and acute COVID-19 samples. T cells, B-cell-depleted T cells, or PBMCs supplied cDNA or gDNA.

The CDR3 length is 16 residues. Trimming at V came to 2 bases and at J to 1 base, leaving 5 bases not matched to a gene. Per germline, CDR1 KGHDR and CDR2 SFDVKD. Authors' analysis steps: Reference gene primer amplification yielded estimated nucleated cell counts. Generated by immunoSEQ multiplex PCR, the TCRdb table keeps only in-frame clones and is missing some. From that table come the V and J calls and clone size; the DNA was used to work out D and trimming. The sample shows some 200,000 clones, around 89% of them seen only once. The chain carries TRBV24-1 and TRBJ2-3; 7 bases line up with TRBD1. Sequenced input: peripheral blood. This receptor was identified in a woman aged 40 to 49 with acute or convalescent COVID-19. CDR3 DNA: TGTGCCACCAGTGATTGGGACAGCCCGGGCACAGATACGCAGTATTTT. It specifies CATSDWDSPGTDTQYF.